The 4 T cell receptor beta chains in this list originate from one sample, sequenced in a study of blood T cell repertoires in COVID-19. Here immunoSEQ multiplex PCR was the method, and the copy in TCRdb shows in-frame clones only, minus some. Of about 170,000 clones in the sample, over 70% were seen once. Sequenced sample: peripheral blood. The receptors originated from a woman in her 70s who had recovered from COVID-19.

This clone appeared a few times. The genes are TRBV28 and TRBJ2-5; TRBD2 agrees at 9 bases. The CDR3 extends over 14 amino acids. Germline V gene sequence: CDR1 MDHEN, CDR2 SYDVKM. Trimming cost V 4 bases and J 4 bases; bases outside gene matches: 4. The CDR3 reads CASSWREGGETQYF. The CDR3 DNA follows: TGTGCCAGCAGTTGGCGGGAGGGTGGAGAGACCCAGTACTTC. The full variable domain, completed using reference TRBV28 and TRBJ2-5, is DVKVTQSSRYLVKRTGEKVFLECVQDMDHENMFWYRQDPGLGLRLIYFSYDVKMKEKGDIPEGYSVSREKKERFSLILESASTNQTSMYLCASSWREGGETQYFGPGTRLLVL.

This clone was seen a few times. This chain links TRBV27 with TRBJ2-3; the D gene is possibly TRBD2 (6 bases). Germline assignment: CDR1 MNHEY and CDR2 SMNVEV (reference sequence). The V end was cut by 5 bases, the J end by 3 bases, with 12 bases between. The CDR3 sequence is 14 residues long. CDR3 coding DNA: TGTGCCAGCAGTCCCGCGGGGAGAACAGATACGCAGTATTTT. Translation gives CASSPAGRTDTQYF.

The chain has TRBV5-1 and TRBJ2-6; TRBD1 matches 7 bases. Germline CDR1 SGHRS, CDR2 YFSETQ. This CDR3 region has 17 residues. The junction had 7 bases not matched to a gene; V was cut back by 0 bases and J by 4 bases. The CDR3 DNA reads TGCGCCAGCAGCTTGGCCCTCAGGGGGAGCGGGGCCAACGTCCTGACTTTC. It translates to CASSLALRGSGANVLTF. The full variable domain, completed using reference TRBV5-1 and TRBJ2-6, is KAGVTQTPRYLIKTRGQQVTLSCSPISGHRSVSWYQQTPGQGLQFLFEYFSETQRNKGNFPGRFSGRQFSNSRSEMNVSTLELGDSALYLCASSLALRGSGANVLTFGAGSRLTVL.

This chain uses TRBV6-5 with TRBJ2-7; D might be TRBD2 (5 bases). The length of the CDR3 is 13 residues. Per germline, CDR1 MNHEY and CDR2 SVGAGI. V dropped 8 bases and J dropped 0 bases, with 11 bases sitting between them. CDR3 amino acids: CASAPGFSYEQYF. Here the CDR3 DNA reads TGTGCCAGCGCGCCGGGGTTCTCCTACGAGCAGTACTTC.